This T cell receptor beta chain was identified in a study of blood T cell repertoires in COVID-19. Looking at the study overall: From the United States, Italy and Spain came samples of acute and convalescent COVID-19. PBMCs, B-cell-depleted T cells, or T cells were the source of the cDNA or gDNA that made up the material.

The CDR3 is 16 residues long. Original processing methods: By means of reference gene primer amplification, nucleated cell counts were estimated. The method was immunoSEQ multiplex PCR; TCRdb's version includes in-frame clones alone and lacks a portion of them. The D gene and trimming were derived from the DNA, and the V and J assignments and clone size from that table. The sample lists fewer than 150,000 clones, about 90% occurring once. This clone was seen more than once but under ten times. The chain uses TRBV21-1 and TRBJ1-5; TRBD1, the D gene given by the table, was not confirmed from the DNA. TRBV21-1 is recorded as a pseudogene. Specimen: peripheral blood. The receptor was isolated from a man aged 50 or older with active or convalescent COVID-19. CDR3 nucleotide sequence: TGTGCCAGCAGCAAAGCCGGACAGGCGATCGATCAGCCCCAGCATTTT. Translation gives CASSKAGQAIDQPQHF.